Shown below are 3 T cell receptor beta chains from a single sample sequenced in a study of PD-L1 blockade in urothelial cancer. Only in-frame clones appear in the TCRdb table, and some are missing; sequencing was by immunoSEQ multiplex PCR. The data contain approximately 80,000 clones, roughly 80% of them singletons. Sample: PBMCs, taken around atezolizumab (anti-PD-L1) treatment. All receptors derive from a man aged 65 to 85 with urothelial cancer.

This chain uses TRBV5-1 with TRBJ2-5; D unclear. The V and J ends lost 0 bases and 5 bases respectively, with 11 bases between them. Per the germline V gene, CDR1 is SGHRS and CDR2 is YFSETQ. This CDR3 is 14 amino acids long. Here the CDR3 reads CASSLADARETQYF. For the CDR3, the DNA is TGCGCCAGCAGCTTGGCAGACGCGAGGGAGACCCAGTACTTC.

The chain links TRBV18 to TRBJ2-7; 16 bases agree with TRBD2. CDR1 and CDR2 from the germline V gene are KGHSH and LQKENI. The CDR3 is made up of 18 amino acids. Trimming cost V 5 bases and J 2 bases; bases outside gene matches: 9. The CDR3: CASSGPGLAGGVTYEQYF. DNA of the CDR3: TGTGCCAGCTCAGGACCGGGACTAGCGGGAGGGGTCACCTACGAGCAGTACTTC.

The rearrangement links TRBV27 to TRBJ2-2, with 10 positions matching TRBD1. Germline V gene data show CDR1 as MNHEY and CDR2 as SMNVEV (reference sequence). This CDR3 region has 16 residues. The ends lost 3 bases at V and 5 bases at J; junction bases unmatched: 6. This chain's CDR3 is CASSLTGGAETGELFF. Here the CDR3 DNA reads TGTGCCAGCAGTTTGACAGGGGGCGCAGAGACCGGGGAGCTGTTTTTT.